The present TCR beta chain was sequenced within a study of metastatic and nonmetastatic thyroid tumors. The wider study: Repertoire comparisons spanned blood and tumor or nodule tissue from malignant and benign thyroid patients. Study-wide results and limits: Compared with benign nodules, malignant thyroid tumors were reported to have significantly higher TCR beta diversity in both blood and tumor.

A word on this clone: The target antigen is unknown.

The entire patient cohort was treatment-naive prior to thyroid surgery. In the original workflow: A classifier of distant metastasis in papillary thyroid cancer was built from CDR3 differences (across clinicopathological groups). Using MiXCR, TCRdb reanalyzed the PCR reads. TCRdb's processing, not the authors', yielded these V and J calls. Of under 8,500 clones in the sample, 25% to 30% were seen once. CDR1 is SGDLS and CDR2 is YYNGEE in the germline V gene. The trim removed 3 bases at V and 3 bases at J, leaving 5 bases unmatched. The CDR3 has 15 amino acids. This chain links TRBV9 with TRBJ2-7; TRBD2 matches at 11 bases. The sample consisted of adjacent normal tissue. The clonotype comes from a female donor with papillary thyroid cancer or a benign thyroid nodule (not recorded which). Some clones in this sample may be carry-over from other donors' samples. As DNA, the CDR3 is TGTGCCAGCAGCGGAAGCACTAGCGGGAGCTACGAGCAGTACTTC. This codes for CASSGSTSGSYEQYF.